These T cell receptor beta chains were read from a single sample in a study of blood T cell repertoires in COVID-19. Sequencing was performed with immunoSEQ multiplex PCR; in TCRdb, only in-frame clones are kept and a portion is missing. The profile shows 150,000 to 200,000 clones, 70% to 90% of them singletons. The sample was peripheral blood. All receptors derive from a young man with acute or convalescent COVID-19. Each CDR3 is given with its conserved first and last residue. A D gene is named only where the DNA matches it firmly. Expanded clones are given a class, and other clones once, few, many or no size at all.

j_call v_call cdr3_length clone_size d_call cdr3_nt cdr3_aa
TRBJ1-2 TRBV5-1 13 NA NA TGCGCCAGCAGCTTGAACAGCTACTATGGCTACACCTTC CASSLNSYYGYTF
TRBJ2-2 TRBV3-1/TRBV3-2 16 NA TRBD1 TGTGCCAGCAGCCGACCGGGACAGGGACCCACCGGGGAGCTGTTTTTT CASSRPGQGPTGELFF
TRBJ2-1 TRBV5-8 15 NA TRBD1 TGTGCCAGCAGCCGGACAGGGAATTCCTACAATGAGCAGTTCTTC CASSRTGNSYNEQFF
TRBJ1-3 TRBV7-2 14 NA NA TGTGCCAGCAGCCAGTCGAGGGGGGGAAACACCATATATTTT CASSQSRGGNTIYF
TRBJ2-1 TRBV6-1 15 NA TRBD2 TGTGCCAGCAGTGAATGGGGGGGGGTATACAATGAGCAGTTCTTC CASSEWGGVYNEQFF
TRBJ1-1 TRBV5-6 15 NA TRBD1 TGTGCCAGCAGCGGACAGGGGGCGCGGGGCACTGAAGCTTTCTTT CASSGQGARGTEAFF
TRBJ2-1 TRBV10-1 16 NA TRBD2 TGCGCCAGCAGTGACGGAGGACTAGCGGCCTACAATGAGCAGTTCTTC CASSDGGLAAYNEQFF
TRBJ2-2 TRBV5-1 13 NA TRBD1 TGCGCCAGCGGGGACAGGGTTGCCGGGGAGCTGTTTTTT CASGDRVAGELFF
TRBJ1-2 TRBV6-1 15 NA NA TGTGCCAGCAGTGAAGGGCGGCGGGAGTTCTATGGCTACACCTTC CASSEGRREFYGYTF
TRBJ1-2 TRBV6-5 14 NA NA TGTGCCAGCAGTTACGGGGTGGGGGGCTATGGCTACACCTTC CASSYGVGGYGYTF
TRBJ2-5 TRBV7-3 14 NA NA TGTGCCAGCAGCTTATCTGGGGCCCAAGAGACCCAGTACTTC CASSLSGAQETQYF
TRBJ1-3 TRBV2 15 NA TRBD1 TGTGCCAGCAGTACCGGGACAGGGACTGGAAACACCATATATTTT CASSTGTGTGNTIYF
TRBJ2-2 TRBV12-3/TRBV12-4 12 few NA TGTGCCAGCAACAGGAACACCGGGGAGCTGTTTTTT CASNRNTGELFF
TRBJ2-3 TRBV7-2 14 NA NA TGTGCCAGCAGCCCCATCATGGGGCAAGATACGCAGTATTTT CASSPIMGQDTQYF
TRBJ1-5 TRBV5-6 15 NA NA TGTGCCAGCAGCACAAGACAGGTCCCCAATCAGCCCCAGCATTTT CASSTRQVPNQPQHF
TRBJ2-1 TRBV7-3 15 NA NA TGTGCCAGCAGCACCCATAGCGGACCTTACAATGAGCAGTTCTTC CASSTHSGPYNEQFF
TRBJ1-5 TRBV6-6 16 few TRBD1 TGTGCCAGCAGTCGAGGGACAGGGGGACTAAACCAGCCCCAGCATTTT CASSRGTGGLNQPQHF
TRBJ2-7 TRBV7-8 15 NA TRBD1 TGTGCCAGCAGCGTACAGGGGGCACCTCTCTACGAGCAGTACTTC CASSVQGAPLYEQYF
TRBJ2-7 TRBV9 15 NA NA TGTGCCAGCAGCGTCCAGGGTTCTCCCTACGACGAGCAGTACTTC CASSVQGSPYDEQYF
TRBJ2-4 TRBV6-1 17 NA NA TGTGCCAGCAGTGAAACTACAGGGACGGTTACCAAAAACATTCAGTACTTC CASSETTGTVTKNIQYF
TRBJ1-1 TRBV12-3/TRBV12-4 11 NA TRBD1 TGTGCCACTGCAGGGGGCACTGAAGCTTTCTTT CATAGGTEAFF
TRBJ2-1 TRBV5-1 16 NA TRBD2 TGCGCCAGCAGCTTGGCCCGGGGGGGCTCCTACAATGAGCAGTTCTTC CASSLARGGSYNEQFF
TRBJ2-1 TRBV28 15 once NA TGTGCCAGCAGTTTAAGATTGGCACCGGGGGATGAGCAGTTCTTC CASSLRLAPGDEQFF
TRBJ2-6 TRBV19 15 NA NA TGTGCCAGTAGTATGACCAGGGCTGGGGCCAACGTCCTGACTTTC CASSMTRAGANVLTF
TRBJ2-1 TRBV18 13 NA TRBD1 TGTGCCACCCTGGGGACAGCTTACAATGAGCAGTTCTTC CATLGTAYNEQFF